Listed here are 27 T cell receptor beta chains from one sample, sequenced in a study of control samples from healthy donors and cancer patients (dated by TCRdb to 2018 to 2020). The method was the immunoSEQ multiplex PCR assay. As stored in TCRdb, this immuneACCESS dataset retains in-frame rearrangements with V and J assigned. A fraction of the clones does not appear; measured against another copy, unresolved V genes explain less than half of the discrepancy, and the remainder lacks a known reason. Recorded for this sample are 130,000 or so clones; over 80% of them occurred a single time. Together, the top ten hold 2.1% of the sample. Source material: blood. These receptors all stem from a woman aged 50 to 65 in good health.

This clone was counted between two and nine times. The J gene is TRBJ2-2, the V gene TRBV12-3 or TRBV12-4, with D unclear. V was cut by 7 bases and J by 0 bases, with 3 bases left in between. The CDR3 has 12 residues. The CDR3 DNA reads as TGTGCCAGCACTGCGAACACCGGGGAGCTGTTTTTT. It translates to CASTANTGELFF.

V usage is TRBV5-4 and J usage is TRBJ2-1; 8 bases agree with TRBD1. Germline CDR1 SGHNT, CDR2 YYREEE (reference sequence). This CDR3 spans 16 amino acids. J was trimmed by 0 bases and V by 6 bases; bases with no gene match: 8. CDR3 loop: CASTIRGQSSYNEQFF. CDR3 nucleotides: TGTGCCAGCACCATCAGGGGGCAGAGCTCCTACAATGAGCAGTTCTTC.

The V gene is TRBV5-1, the J gene TRBJ1-6, with D maybe TRBD1 (5 bases). Germline CDR1 reads SGHRS; CDR2 reads YFSETQ. Trimming removed 0 bases from V and 9 bases from J, with 16 bases in between. The CDR3 covers 16 residues. CDR3 coding DNA: TGCGCCAGCAGCTTGGTGCAGGGTACCTTTAGTTCACCCCTCCACTTT. Its translation is CASSLVQGTFSSPLHF.

This chain links TRBV6-1 with TRBJ2-7, with D possibly TRBD1 on 7 matching bases. With 2 bases removed from V and 6 bases from J, the gap between germline ends came to 14 bases. The V gene's germline CDR1 is MNHNS and CDR2 SASEGT. The CDR3 consists of 14 residues. In DNA, the CDR3 is TGTGCCAGCAGTGAACGGAGGGGGCTGGGCGAGCAGTACTTC. It is translated as CASSERRGLGEQYF.

The gene calls are TRBV14 and TRBJ1-2; D is uncertain. The CDR3 length is 13 residues. Deletions cut 1 base from V and 4 bases from J, with 7 bases between. The germline V gene encodes CDR1 SGHDN and CDR2 FVKESK. The CDR3 coding sequence is TGTGCCAGCAGCCAAGTCCCCGGCTATGGCTACACCTTC. Translated: CASSQVPGYGYTF.

The V gene is TRBV20-1, the J gene TRBJ1-2; D call uncertain. The CDR3 has 14 residues. With 3 bases removed from V and 3 bases from J, the gap between germline ends came to 14 bases. Germline assignment: CDR1 DFQATT and CDR2 SNEGSKA (reference sequence). CDR3 amino acids: CSASPRGRDYGYTF. The CDR3 region has the DNA TGCAGTGCTAGTCCCCGGGGAAGGGACTATGGCTACACCTTC.

The rearrangement links TRBV3-1 (or the pseudogene TRBV3-2) to TRBJ2-2; D is undetermined. The germline CDR1 and CDR2 sequences are LGHDT and YNNKEL (reference sequence). The V end lost 2 bases, the J end lost 7 bases, and 8 bases lay between the germline ends. This CDR3 comprises 13 residues. CDR3 sequence (DNA): TGTGCCAGCAGCCAATACGATATCGGGGAGCTGTTTTTT. Protein product: CASSQYDIGELFF.

This sequence joins TRBV7-9 and TRBJ1-2; no clear D gene. CDR3 length: 11 amino acids. V lost 2 bases and J 8 bases, leaving 6 bases between the germline ends. CDR1 SEHNR and CDR2 FQNEAQ come from the germline V gene (reference sequence). The CDR3 region has the DNA TGTGCCAGCAGCTTAAACGACGGCTACACCTTC. Translation gives CASSLNDGYTF.

As regards this clone: At one end the junction does not follow the germline gene, possibly because of a read error. The chain links TRBV2 to TRBJ2-1; D unclear. This CDR3 is built from 11 residues. Germline loops: CDR1 SNHLY, CDR2 FYNNEI. The chain's CDR3 is CASNAYSEQFF. The CDR3 nucleotides read TGTGCCAGCAATGCCTACAGTGAGCAGTTCTTC.

The chain employs TRBV28 and TRBJ1-1; 7 bases line up with TRBD1. Looked up from germline, CDR1 is MDHEN and CDR2 is SYDVKM. V was pared by 4 bases and J by 5 bases, with 7 bases of the junction left unmatched. The CDR3 covers 14 residues. This chain's CDR3 is CASSSTGETTEAFF. In DNA form, the CDR3 reads TGTGCCAGCAGTTCTACAGGGGAGACTACTGAAGCTTTCTTT. The full variable domain, completed using reference TRBV28 and TRBJ1-1, is DVKVTQSSRYLVKRTGEKVFLECVQDMDHENMFWYRQDPGLGLRLIYFSYDVKMKEKGDIPEGYSVSREKKERFSLILESASTNQTSMYLCASSSTGETTEAFFGQGTRLTVV.

The V call is TRBV7-9, the J call TRBJ2-7, with 10 nucleotides matching TRBD1. The CDR3 runs to 15 residues. Germline V gene sequence: CDR1 SEHNR, CDR2 FQNEAQ (reference sequence). The junction had 8 bases not matched to a gene; V was cut back by 6 bases and J by 3 bases. The CDR3 DNA reads as TGTGCCAGCAGTTTGGGGACAGGGGAGGGCTACGAGCAGTACTTC. It translates to CASSLGTGEGYEQYF.

This chain links TRBV19 with TRBJ1-3; D unclear. This CDR3 is 14 amino acids long. In germline, CDR1 is LNHDA, CDR2 SQIVND (reference sequence). V lost 3 bases and J 1 base, leaving 7 bases between the germline ends. The CDR3 loop is CASSISVSGNTIYF. The CDR3 bases are TGTGCCAGTAGTATCTCCGTATCTGGAAACACCATATATTTT.

The CDR3 loop reads CASSSGTYNEQFF. The CDR3 DNA sequence: TGTGCCAGCAGTTCCGGGACTTACAATGAGCAGTTCTTC. This chain connects TRBV27 to TRBJ2-1; the D gene is possibly TRBD2 (6 bases). Looked up from germline, CDR1 is MNHEY and CDR2 is SMNVEV (reference sequence). Trimming stripped 4 bases from V and 4 bases from J, with 8 bases between. The CDR3 covers 13 residues.

This chain joins TRBV6-6 and TRBJ1-1; D is ambiguous. This CDR3 has 13 residues. CDR1 is MNHNY, CDR2 SVGAGI, per germline (reference sequence). V was trimmed by 3 bases and J by 6 bases, leaving 11 bases between them. The CDR3: CASSYGLGAEAFF. CDR3 bases: TGTGCCAGCAGTTATGGTTTGGGCGCTGAAGCTTTCTTT.

The chain links TRBV3-1 (or the pseudogene TRBV3-2) to TRBJ1-5, with D hard to call. With 3 bases removed from V and 1 base from J, the gap between germline ends came to 4 bases. CDR3 length equals 13 residues. CDR1 LGHDT and CDR2 YNNKEL come from the germline V gene (reference sequence). The CDR3 reads CASSQLSNQPQHF. The DNA of the CDR3 is TGTGCCAGCAGCCAGCTCAGCAATCAGCCCCAGCATTTT.

This clone was observed at least ten times. Written as DNA, the CDR3 is TGCGCCAGCAGCTTGGGGGGACAGGGCGCGAATTCACCCCTCCACTTT. This codes for CASSLGGQGANSPLHF. The chain is built from TRBV5-1 and TRBJ1-6; 9 bases agree with TRBD1. This CDR3 has 16 amino acids. Trimming at V came to 0 bases and at J to 7 bases, leaving 5 bases not matched to a gene. CDR1 and CDR2 (germline): SGHRS, YFSETQ.

The chain uses TRBV27 and TRBJ1-6; the match to TRBD1 covers 9 bases. After removal of 8 bases from V and 8 bases from J, the junction contained 4 bases not matched to a gene. There are 13 residues in the CDR3. The germline V gene encodes CDR1 MNHEY and CDR2 SMNVEV (reference sequence). CDR3 sequence (DNA): TGTGCCAGCGCGGACAGGGGATATTCACCCCTCCACTTT. Protein product: CASADRGYSPLHF.

The chain uses TRBV5-8 and TRBJ1-2; D gene uncertain. This CDR3 spans 15 amino acids. Trimming shortened V by 0 bases and J by 4 bases, and 13 bases separated the two germline ends. In germline, CDR1 is SGHTS, CDR2 YDEGEE. The CDR3 DNA sequence: TGTGCCAGCAGCTTGGTAATTGCGGACTTCTATGGCTACACCTTC. It translates to CASSLVIADFYGYTF. The full variable domain, with the rest looked up from reference TRBV5-8 and TRBJ1-2, is EAGVTQSPTHLIKTRGQQATLRCSPISGHTSVYWYQQALGLGLQFLLWYDEGEERNRGNFPPRFSGRQFPNYSSELNVNALELEDSALYLCASSLVIADFYGYTFGSGTRLTVV.

The V and J genes are TRBV6-5 and TRBJ2-7, with D possibly matching TRBD2 (5 bases). The length of the CDR3 is 13 residues. The germline V and J ends were trimmed by 5 bases and 3 bases, with 11 bases remaining between them. The germline V gene has CDR1 MNHEY and CDR2 SVGAGI. The CDR3 region has the DNA TGTGCCAGCAGTCTAACACTAGTCTACGAGCAGTACTTC. Translation gives CASSLTLVYEQYF.

The chain employs TRBV5-4 and TRBJ1-1; 7 bases are a match to TRBD1. Germline V gene lookup returns CDR1 SGHNT and CDR2 YYREEE (reference sequence). The CDR3 consists of 15 residues. J was trimmed by 0 bases and V by 4 bases; bases with no gene match: 6. CDR3 coding DNA: TGTGCCAGCAGCAGCCGAGGGGGCTTGAACACTGAAGCTTTCTTT. Its protein product is CASSSRGGLNTEAFF.

The chain combines TRBV6-6 with TRBJ1-6; D might be TRBD1 (5 bases). Germline V gene sequence: CDR1 MNHNY, CDR2 SVGAGI (reference sequence). This CDR3 has 14 amino acids. Trimming shortened V by 5 bases and J by 8 bases, and 13 bases separated the two germline ends. The CDR3, as DNA: TGTGCCAGCAGTCAGAAGGGGCCGGATTCACCCCTCCACTTT. Its protein is CASSQKGPDSPLHF.

This sequence joins TRBV20-1 and TRBJ1-5; D might be TRBD1 (6 bases). V was trimmed by 3 bases and J by 1 base, leaving 19 bases between them. Per germline, CDR1 DFQATT and CDR2 SNEGSKA (reference sequence). This CDR3 is built from 17 residues. The CDR3 DNA reads TGCAGTGCTAGTAAGGGGGATGCAGACAGAAGCAATCAGCCCCAGCATTTT. It yields the protein CSASKGDADRSNQPQHF.

The chain joins TRBV5-1 to TRBJ2-3; 14 bases align to TRBD2. V was pared by 7 bases and J by 3 bases, with 7 bases of the junction left unmatched. Germline lookup yields CDR1 SGHRS and CDR2 YFSETQ. The CDR3 has 16 amino acids. The CDR3 here is CASASGTSGSTDTQYF. The CDR3 DNA follows: TGCGCCAGCGCATCCGGGACTAGCGGGAGTACAGATACGCAGTATTTT.

The J gene is TRBJ1-5, the V gene TRBV19; D may be TRBD1 (5 bases). Germline V gene sequence: CDR1 LNHDA, CDR2 SQIVND (reference sequence). The CDR3 extends over 15 amino acids. V lost 3 bases and J 0 bases, leaving 9 bases between the germline ends. CDR3 sequence (DNA): TGTGCCAGTAGTATGGGGCCCATTAGCAATCAGCCCCAGCATTTT. This encodes CASSMGPISNQPQHF.

The chain carries TRBV6-5 and TRBJ2-2; 9 bases match TRBD2. V lost 6 bases to trimming and J lost 4 bases; unmatched junction nucleotides: 6. This CDR3 is 15 amino acids long. CDR1 is MNHEY, CDR2 SVGAGI, per germline. Here the CDR3 reads CASSLAGWGTGELFF. The DNA of the CDR3 is TGTGCCAGCAGCCTAGCGGGATGGGGCACCGGGGAGCTGTTTTTT.

The J gene is TRBJ2-3, the V gene TRBV5-6; D not resolved. V lost 6 bases and J lost 2, with 7 bases in between. The V gene's germline CDR1 is SGHDT and CDR2 YYEEEE. The CDR3 covers 12 residues. CDR3 nucleotides: TGTGCCAGCACCCTAAACACAGATACGCAGTATTTT. This translates into CASTLNTDTQYF.

The V gene is TRBV6-5, the J gene TRBJ2-1; 8 nucleotides match TRBD2. Germline CDR1 MNHEY, CDR2 SVGAGI. There are 15 residues in the CDR3. The junction had 7 bases not matched to a gene; V was cut back by 0 bases and J by 9 bases. The CDR3 region is CASSYSSGGSGEQFF. Here the CDR3 DNA reads TGTGCCAGCAGTTACTCGTCGGGGGGGAGCGGTGAGCAGTTCTTC.